A single sample is the source of the 32 T cell receptor beta chains below, sequenced in a study of blood T cell repertoires in COVID-19. The data were produced by immunoSEQ multiplex PCR, yet TCRdb's version contains in-frame clones alone and is incomplete. The data contain about 310,000 clones, roughly nine tenths of them seen just once; the ten biggest clones take up approximately 5%. Sequencing was performed on PBMCs or T cells enriched from blood (not recorded which). Receptors originate from a man aged 55 to 70 who had recovered from COVID-19.

This chain's CDR3 is CASSIGQHEQYF. CDR3 sequence (DNA): TGTGCCAGTAGTATAGGACAACACGAGCAGTACTTC. The chain couples TRBV19 to TRBJ2-7; D is unresolved. The CDR3 runs 12 residues. The germline V gene has CDR1 LNHDA and CDR2 SQIVND (reference sequence). Trimming stripped 1 base from V and 5 bases from J, with 6 bases between.

The rearrangement uses TRBV5-5 and TRBJ2-7; D is unresolved. Trimming removed 5 bases at V and 0 bases at J, with 12 bases between. The CDR3 runs 14 residues. Germline loops: CDR1 SGHKS, CDR2 YYEKEE (reference sequence). CDR3 sequence (DNA): TGTGCCAGCAGTCACCTTCGGGTCTCCTACGAGCAGTACTTC. Its translation: CASSHLRVSYEQYF.

The CDR3 DNA reads TGTGCCAGCAGCTTACAGATCCTCTCTGGAAACACCATATATTTT. This sequence encodes CASSLQILSGNTIYF. The rearrangement links TRBV7-2 to TRBJ1-3; D unclear. Deletions cut 2 bases from V and 0 bases from J, with 8 bases between. The CDR3 contains 15 residues. Germline loops: CDR1 SGHTA, CDR2 FQGNSA. Complete variable domain (other parts from reference TRBV7-2 and TRBJ1-3): GAGVSQSPSNKVTEKGKDVELRCDPISGHTALYWYRQSLGQGLEFLIYFQGNSAPDKSGLPSDRFSAERTGGSVSTLTIQRTQQEDSAVYLCASSLQILSGNTIYFGEGSWLTVV.

The genes are TRBV4-3 and TRBJ1-4; D remains ambiguous. This CDR3 contains 12 residues. The ends were cut back, 0 bases at V and 8 bases at J, with 4 bases in the middle. Germline loops: CDR1 LGHNA, CDR2 YSLEER. This CDR3 reads CASSQETEKLFF. The CDR3 DNA is TGCGCCAGCAGCCAAGAGACAGAAAAACTGTTTTTT.

The rearrangement uses TRBV7-9 and TRBJ1-1; D unclear. The CDR3 totals 12 residues. The V end lost 8 bases, the J end lost 3 bases, and 10 bases lay between the germline ends. Germline lookup yields CDR1 SEHNR and CDR2 FQNEAQ (reference sequence). The CDR3 nucleotides read TGTGCCAGCGCCCGGTTTGACACTGAAGCTTTCTTT. This gives the protein CASARFDTEAFF.

This sequence joins TRBV28 and TRBJ2-5; 12 nucleotides match TRBD1. Looked up from germline, CDR1 is MDHEN and CDR2 is SYDVKM. V trimming: 4 bases; J trimming: 4 bases; junction bases outside the gene matches: 1. This CDR3 is 14 amino acids long. The CDR3 sequence is CASSSGQGAETQYF. CDR3 coding DNA: TGTGCCAGCAGTTCGGGACAGGGGGCAGAGACCCAGTACTTC. Based on the CDR3 plus reference TRBV28 and TRBJ2-5, the full variable domain is DVKVTQSSRYLVKRTGEKVFLECVQDMDHENMFWYRQDPGLGLRLIYFSYDVKMKEKGDIPEGYSVSREKKERFSLILESASTNQTSMYLCASSSGQGAETQYFGPGTRLLVL.

Points on this clone: Compared with germline, one end of the junction differs, possibly owing to a read error. The J gene is TRBJ2-2, the V gene TRBV4-2, with TRBD2 identical over 8 bases. This CDR3 region has 19 residues. Germline values: CDR1 LGHNA, CDR2 YNFKEQ. The CDR3 loop is CVSSLLSGGPYEDTGELFF. For the CDR3, the DNA is TGTGTCAGCAGCCTCCTGTCGGGAGGGCCGTATGAGGACACCGGGGAGCTGTTTTTT.

J is TRBJ2-2 and V is TRBV11-3; D not resolved. CDR3 length: 12 residues. Between the trimmed V and J ends, which lost 1 base and 7 bases, there was a span of 4 bases. Germline CDR1 is SGHNT and CDR2 is YENEEA. Written as DNA, the CDR3 is TGTGCCAGCAGCTTAGGTCGCGGGGAGCTGTTTTTT. Protein product: CASSLGRGELFF.

The chain joins TRBV5-5 to TRBJ1-2; D remains ambiguous. Germline CDR1 reads SGHKS; CDR2 reads YYEKEE (reference sequence). CDR3 length: 14 amino acids. Deletions cut 4 bases from V and 3 bases from J, with 13 bases between. The chain's CDR3 is CASSPVSSDYGYTF. The CDR3, as DNA: TGTGCCAGCAGCCCAGTAAGTTCCGACTATGGCTACACCTTC.

This chain uses TRBV29-1 with TRBJ2-1, with D possibly being TRBD1 (6 bases). The germline CDR1 and CDR2 sequences are SQVTM and ANQGSEA. The CDR3 sequence is 13 residues long. The V end lost 6 bases, the J end lost 7 bases, and 16 bases lay between the germline ends. The chain's CDR3 is CSVQQGPGNEQFF. The CDR3 region has the DNA TGCAGCGTGCAACAGGGTCCTGGGAATGAGCAGTTCTTC.

The chain uses TRBV2 and TRBJ2-4; 8 bases agree with TRBD2. Germline CDR1 SNHLY, CDR2 FYNNEI. Unmatched junction bases numbered 8, after V lost 7 bases and J lost 6 bases. This CDR3 has 14 residues. The CDR3 nucleotides read TGTGCCAGCAATAGGGCGGGGGGAAGAAACATTCAGTACTTC. This encodes CASNRAGGRNIQYF. Full variable domain (remainder filled in from reference TRBV2 and TRBJ2-4): EPEVTQTPSHQVTQMGQEVILRCVPISNHLYFYWYRQILGQKVEFLVSFYNNEISEKSEIFDDQFSVERPDGSNFTLKIRSTKLEDSAMYFCASNRAGGRNIQYFGAGTRLSVL.

The CDR3 sequence is CATSSSTDTQYF. DNA of the CDR3: TGTGCCACCAGTTCTAGCACAGATACGCAGTATTTT. This chain uses TRBV24-1 with TRBJ2-3; the D is unclear. The ends were cut back, 6 bases at V and 0 bases at J, with 3 bases in the middle. The germline V gene has CDR1 KGHDR and CDR2 SFDVKD. There are 12 residues in the CDR3.

The V and J genes are TRBV18 and TRBJ2-7, with 8 bases aligning to TRBD1. CDR1 is KGHSH, CDR2 LQKENI, per germline. V gave up 0 bases and J gave up 7 bases; unmatched junction bases: 5. There are 14 residues in the CDR3. The CDR3 bases are TGTGCCAGCTCACCACCGGCCAGGGGGCGAGAGCAGTACTTC. This translates into CASSPPARGREQYF.

The chain is built from TRBV19 and TRBJ1-1; TRBD1 is a possible D gene (6 bases). Deletions cut 6 bases from V and 12 bases from J, with 20 bases between. The CDR3 has 13 residues. In germline, CDR1 is LNHDA, CDR2 SQIVND (reference sequence). The CDR3 reads CASRWLGGAWTFF. Written as DNA, the CDR3 is TGTGCCAGTAGATGGCTCGGGGGGGCGTGGACTTTCTTT.

The rearrangement uses TRBV9 and TRBJ2-3; 8 positions agree with TRBD2. Germline CDR1 and CDR2: SGDLS and YYNGEE. The junction had 17 bases not matched to a gene; V was cut back by 0 bases and J by 2 bases. CDR3 size: 20 residues. The CDR3 sequence is CASSVGVLAGSFPSTDTQYF. CDR3 nucleotide sequence: TGTGCCAGCAGCGTAGGGGTCCTAGCGGGCTCCTTTCCTTCCACAGATACGCAGTATTTT.

The CDR3 loop is CASSGGTTVRGDEQYF. CDR3 sequence (DNA): TGTGCCAGCAGTGGGGGGACAACGGTTCGGGGCGACGAGCAGTACTTC. The chain couples TRBV2 to TRBJ2-7; TRBD1 is a possible D gene (6 bases). This CDR3 has 16 residues. Trimming took 4 bases from V and 5 from J, leaving 21 bases between them. Germline V gives CDR1 SNHLY, CDR2 FYNNEI.

The gene calls are TRBV5-1 and TRBJ2-3, with 12 positions matching TRBD2. The CDR3 loop spans 19 amino acids. The ends lost 0 bases at V and 4 bases at J; junction bases unmatched: 12. From germline, CDR1 is SGHRS and CDR2 YFSETQ. CDR3 in DNA: TGCGCCAGCAGCTTGGCCTTACTCTCTAGCGGGAGGGAAGCAGATACGCAGTATTTT. Translating it yields CASSLALLSSGREADTQYF.

This clone is a singleton in its sample. The chain is built from TRBV6-4 and TRBJ1-2; D remains unclear. V shed 6 bases and J shed 8 bases, with 16 bases lying between them. The germline gives CDR1 MRHNA, CDR2 SNTAGT. This CDR3 region has 13 residues. CDR3: CASSVDGLGGYTF. DNA of the CDR3: TGTGCCAGCAGCGTAGACGGCCTCGGGGGCTACACCTTC.

The rearrangement uses TRBV5-5 and TRBJ2-3; TRBD2 matches 8 bases. The length of the CDR3 is 14 residues. J gave up 6 bases and V 0 bases, and 3 bases lay outside the gene matches. Germline V gene lookup returns CDR1 SGHKS and CDR2 YYEKEE (reference sequence). The CDR3 DNA follows: TGTGCCAGCAGCTTGGGAAGCGGGAGCGATACGCAGTATTTT. Translated: CASSLGSGSDTQYF.

V usage is TRBV7-3 and J usage is TRBJ2-5; 11 nucleotides line up with TRBD2. V was pared by 6 bases and J by 5 bases, with 8 bases of the junction left unmatched. Germline loops: CDR1 SGHTA, CDR2 FQGTGA. The CDR3 is 15 residues long. The DNA of the CDR3 is TGTGCCAGCAGGACCGGGACTAGCGGATGGGAGACCCAGTACTTC. Protein: CASRTGTSGWETQYF.

This chain uses TRBV5-4 with TRBJ1-1, with 8 positions matching TRBD1. This CDR3 has 16 amino acids. J gave up 0 bases and V 4 bases, and 8 bases lay outside the gene matches. Germline V gives CDR1 SGHNT, CDR2 YYREEE (reference sequence). CDR3 region: CASSRQGSGVNTEAFF. CDR3 in DNA: TGTGCCAGCAGCAGACAGGGGAGCGGGGTGAACACTGAAGCTTTCTTT.

This chain links TRBV7-2 with TRBJ1-6; D is ambiguous. There are 13 residues in the CDR3. V lost 2 bases and J lost 7, with 6 bases in between. CDR1 and CDR2 from the germline V gene are SGHTA and FQGNSA. CDR3 region: CASSLSGNSPLHF. CDR3 coding DNA: TGTGCCAGCAGCTTATCGGGGAATTCACCCCTCCACTTT.

CDR3 loop: CASSQERRRDSPLHF. The CDR3 DNA sequence: TGTGCCAGCAGCCAAGAGCGGCGGCGTGATTCACCCCTCCACTTT. V usage is TRBV3-1 (or the pseudogene TRBV3-2) and J usage is TRBJ1-6, with no clear D. The V gene lost 0 bases and the J gene lost 8 bases, with 11 bases spanning the gap. The CDR3 length is 15 residues. The germline gives CDR1 LGHDT, CDR2 YNNKEL (reference sequence).

The V and J genes are TRBV5-1 and TRBJ2-1; TRBD2 aligns across 15 bases. This CDR3 is 17 amino acids long. V lost 3 bases and J lost 5; bases outside the gene matches: 6. Germline loops: CDR1 SGHRS, CDR2 YFSETQ. CDR3 in amino acids: CASSWGLAGGLDNEQFF. CDR3 coding DNA: TGCGCCAGCAGCTGGGGACTAGCGGGAGGCCTGGACAATGAGCAGTTCTTC.

V usage is TRBV7-8 and J usage is TRBJ1-2; 10 nucleotides align to TRBD1. The CDR3 loop spans 14 amino acids. V shed 5 bases and J 6 bases; nucleotides not matched to a gene: 6. Germline loops: CDR1 SGHVS, CDR2 FQNEAQ. CDR3 region: CASSQDRGSHGYTF. The CDR3 DNA follows: TGTGCCAGCAGCCAGGACAGGGGGAGCCATGGCTACACCTTC.

This clone was picked up one time. J is TRBJ2-3 and V is TRBV10-2; 9 bases line up with TRBD2. Germline V CDR1 and CDR2: WSHSY, SAAADI. The CDR3 contains 16 residues. With V trimmed by 4 bases and J by 6 bases, 11 bases remained unmatched. CDR3 in DNA: TGCGCCAGCAGTGTCGGACTAGCGCCCACTGGGGATACGCAGTATTTT. It translates to CASSVGLAPTGDTQYF.

This clone is a singleton in its sample. The chain employs TRBV6-5 and TRBJ1-2; perhaps TRBD1 as D (6 bases). The germline V gene encodes CDR1 MNHEY and CDR2 SVGAGI. V was clipped by 6 bases and J by 4 bases, with 15 bases between them. The CDR3 length is 14 residues. In DNA form, the CDR3 reads TGTGCCAGCAGAGCAAGACAGGTCATCTATGGCTACACCTTC. Amino acids: CASRARQVIYGYTF.

The chain links TRBV7-2 to TRBJ2-2; D unresolved. Germline CDR1 reads SGHTA; CDR2 reads FQGNSA. The CDR3 runs to 14 residues. Deletions cut 3 bases from V and 5 bases from J, with 10 bases between. For the CDR3, the DNA is TGTGCCAGCAGCTTGAGGCCGGAAACCGGGGAGCTGTTTTTT. Translated: CASSLRPETGELFF. Combining the CDR3 with reference TRBV7-2 and TRBJ2-2 gives the whole variable domain GAGVSQSPSNKVTEKGKDVELRCDPISGHTALYWYRQSLGQGLEFLIYFQGNSAPDKSGLPSDRFSAERTGGSVSTLTIQRTQQEDSAVYLCASSLRPETGELFFGEGSRLTVL.

The V call is TRBV11-1, the J call TRBJ1-1; the match to TRBD1 covers 8 bases. Germline lookup yields CDR1 SGHAT and CDR2 FQDESV (reference sequence). This CDR3 contains 14 residues. V trimming: 5 bases; J trimming: 5 bases; junction bases outside the gene matches: 7. CDR3 in amino acids: CASSGFGDRTEAFF. The CDR3 DNA is TGTGCCAGCAGCGGGTTCGGGGACAGGACTGAAGCTTTCTTT.

The genes are TRBV6-5 and TRBJ1-1; D might be TRBD1 (6 bases). This CDR3 has 13 amino acids. In germline, CDR1 is MNHEY, CDR2 SVGAGI. V lost 2 bases to trimming and J lost 6 bases, with 10 bases between them. For the CDR3, the DNA is TGTGCCAGCAGTTACCTGGGGGCGGCTGAAGCTTTCTTT. As protein: CASSYLGAAEAFF.

The chain recombines TRBV19 with TRBJ2-1; 7 bases fit TRBD1. The CDR3 runs 18 residues. Germline assignment: CDR1 LNHDA and CDR2 SQIVND (reference sequence). The ends lost 2 bases at V and 3 bases at J; junction bases unmatched: 13. The CDR3 is CASSIRKGASPLYNEQFF. The DNA of the CDR3 is TGTGCCAGTAGTATAAGAAAGGGGGCTAGTCCTCTCTACAATGAGCAGTTCTTC.

V and J are TRBV2 and TRBJ1-5; 7 bases map to TRBD1. The ends lost 5 bases at V and 5 bases at J; junction bases unmatched: 6. Germline V lookup: CDR1 SNHLY, CDR2 FYNNEI. The CDR3 extends over 14 amino acids. CDR3 nucleotides: TGTGCCAGCAGTCCCGACAGGGACGATCAGCCCCAGCATTTT. It codes for CASSPDRDDQPQHF.